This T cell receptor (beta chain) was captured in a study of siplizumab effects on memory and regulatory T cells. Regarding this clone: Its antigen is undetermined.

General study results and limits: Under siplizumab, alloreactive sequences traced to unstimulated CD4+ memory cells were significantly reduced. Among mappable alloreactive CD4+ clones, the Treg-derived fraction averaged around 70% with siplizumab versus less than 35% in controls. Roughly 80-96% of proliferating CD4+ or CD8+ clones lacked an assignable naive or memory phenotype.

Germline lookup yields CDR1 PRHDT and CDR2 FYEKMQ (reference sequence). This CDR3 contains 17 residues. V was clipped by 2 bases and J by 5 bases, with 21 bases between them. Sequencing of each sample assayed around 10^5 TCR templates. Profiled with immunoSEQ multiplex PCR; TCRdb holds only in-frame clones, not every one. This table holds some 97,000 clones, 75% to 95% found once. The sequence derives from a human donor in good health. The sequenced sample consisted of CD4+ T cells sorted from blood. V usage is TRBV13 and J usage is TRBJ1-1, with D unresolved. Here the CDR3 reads CASSLSLEGSMRTEAFF. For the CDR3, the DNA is TGTGCCAGCAGCTTATCGTTGGAAGGGTCTATGAGGACTGAAGCTTTCTTT.